The TCR beta chain described here comes from a study of human T cells and chemical hapten exposure. Overall study: DPC 0.01% went on the upper back by patch test, with reading at 6 days. Study-wide results and caveats: There was a positive correlation between PT1 expanded TCR counts and patch test score.

This clonotype was found many times. Its antigen is as yet unknown. From germline, CDR1 is SEHNR and CDR2 FQNEAQ (reference sequence). Trimming took 5 bases from V and 5 from J; bases not matched to a gene: 22. The CDR3 length is 21 residues. Individual cDNA molecules each carried unique molecular identifiers attached by the library. MiXCR was run by TCRdb on the RACE reads, yielding one entry per CDR3 protein. This table has around 110,000 distinct CDR3 sequences, about 12% appearing once. Sample time point: patch test 1, 2 weeks after DPC sensitization. As for treatment: therapeutic diphenylcyclopropenone sensitization with weekly scalp DPC. Unseparated into fractions, whole blood served as the source from which total RNA was extracted.

This chain joins TRBV7-9 and TRBJ2-1; 12 bases are shared with TRBD2. Source: whole blood, taken in connection with sensitization to the hapten diphenylcyclopropenone (DPC). The receptor's source is a woman aged 50 to 65 with alopecia areata. Some clones in this sample may be carry-over from other donors' samples. The DNA for the CDR3 is TGTGCCAGCAGCCCCCGGGGGGGACTAGCGGGTGTCCTCGGGACCGACAATGAGCAGTTCTTC. Translation gives CASSPRGGLAGVLGTDNEQFF.